This T cell receptor beta chain was documented in a study of response to subunit inactivated influenza vaccine. CDR1 and CDR2 (germline): LNHNV, YYDKDF (reference sequence). The CDR3 loop spans 13 amino acids. Deletions cut 5 bases from V and 7 bases from J, with 12 bases between. TCRdb ran MiXCR on the RT-PCR reads and lists one entry per CDR3 protein. The data contain more than 400,000 distinct CDR3 sequences, approximately 7.3% of them singletons. This clonotype was recorded a few times. What it binds is unknown. Broader study findings: Few new T cells, the authors suggested, are recruited by each seasonal influenza vaccination.

The TCR sequence derives from a man in his fifties or sixties who received an inactivated influenza vaccine. Sequencing used PBMCs from blood, obtained roughly 24 months after vaccination. The chain employs TRBV15 and TRBJ2-1; D is unresolved. CDR3 sequence (DNA): TGTGCCACCAGCTTCCAGGCCGGGAATGAGCAGTTCTTC. This encodes CATSFQAGNEQFF.